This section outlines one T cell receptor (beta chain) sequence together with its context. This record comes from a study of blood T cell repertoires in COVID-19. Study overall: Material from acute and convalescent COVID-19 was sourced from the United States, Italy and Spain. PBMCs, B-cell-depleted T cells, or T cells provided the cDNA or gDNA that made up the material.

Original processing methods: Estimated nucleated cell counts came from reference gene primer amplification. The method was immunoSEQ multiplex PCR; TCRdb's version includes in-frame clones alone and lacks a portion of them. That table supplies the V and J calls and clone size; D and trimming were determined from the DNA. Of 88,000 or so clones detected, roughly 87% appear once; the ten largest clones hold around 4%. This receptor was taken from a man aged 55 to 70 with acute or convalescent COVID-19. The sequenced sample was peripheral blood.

CDR3 amino acids: CASSPRATGDEQYF. The DNA for the CDR3 is TGTGCCAGCAGCCCCAGGGCCACTGGGGACGAGCAGTACTTC. The chain joins TRBV2 to TRBJ2-7, with D possibly being TRBD1 (5 bases). Trimming pared 6 bases from V and 5 bases from J, leaving 17 bases between. Germline CDR1 is SNHLY and CDR2 is FYNNEI. The CDR3 is 14 amino acids.